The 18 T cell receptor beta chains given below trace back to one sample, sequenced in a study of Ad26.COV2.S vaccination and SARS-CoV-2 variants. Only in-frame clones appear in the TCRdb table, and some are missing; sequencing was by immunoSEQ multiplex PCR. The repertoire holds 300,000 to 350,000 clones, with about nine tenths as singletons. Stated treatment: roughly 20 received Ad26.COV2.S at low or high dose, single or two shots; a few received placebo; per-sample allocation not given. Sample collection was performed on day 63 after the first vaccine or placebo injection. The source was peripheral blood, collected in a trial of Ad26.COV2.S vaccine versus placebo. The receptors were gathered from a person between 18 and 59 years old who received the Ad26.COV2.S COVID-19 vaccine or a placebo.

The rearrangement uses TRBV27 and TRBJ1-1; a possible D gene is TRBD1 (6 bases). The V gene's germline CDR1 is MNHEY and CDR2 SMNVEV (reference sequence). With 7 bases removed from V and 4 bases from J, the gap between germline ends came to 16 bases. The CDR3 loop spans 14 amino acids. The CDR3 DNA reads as TGTGCCAGCATCAGGGGAGGGTTTACCACTGAAGCTTTCTTT. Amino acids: CASIRGGFTTEAFF.

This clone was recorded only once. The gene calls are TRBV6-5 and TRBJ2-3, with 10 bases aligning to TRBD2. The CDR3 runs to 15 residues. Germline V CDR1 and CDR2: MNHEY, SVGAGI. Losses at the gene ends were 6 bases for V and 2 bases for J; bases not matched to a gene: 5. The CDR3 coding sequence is TGTGCCAGCAGCCTACTAGCGGGACTCACAGATACGCAGTATTTT. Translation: CASSLLAGLTDTQYF.

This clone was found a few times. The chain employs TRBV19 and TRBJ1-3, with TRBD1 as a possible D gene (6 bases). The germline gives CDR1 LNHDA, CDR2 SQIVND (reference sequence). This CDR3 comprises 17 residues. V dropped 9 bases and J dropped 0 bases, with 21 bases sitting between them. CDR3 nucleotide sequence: TGTGCCAGCTCGGGCCCCCGCGGACAGAGCTCTGGAAACACCATATATTTT. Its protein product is CASSGPRGQSSGNTIYF.

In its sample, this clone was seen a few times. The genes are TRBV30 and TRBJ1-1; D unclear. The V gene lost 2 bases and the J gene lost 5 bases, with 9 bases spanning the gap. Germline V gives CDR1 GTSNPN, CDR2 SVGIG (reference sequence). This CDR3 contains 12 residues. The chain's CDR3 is CAWSFGKTEAFF. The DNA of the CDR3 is TGTGCCTGGAGTTTCGGGAAAACTGAAGCTTTCTTT.

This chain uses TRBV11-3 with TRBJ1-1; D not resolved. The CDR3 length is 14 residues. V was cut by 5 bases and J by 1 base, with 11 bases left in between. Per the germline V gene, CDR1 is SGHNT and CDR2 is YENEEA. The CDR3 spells CASSLPTGNTEAFF. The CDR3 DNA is TGTGCCAGCAGCCTACCTACCGGGAACACTGAAGCTTTCTTT.

The CDR3 region is CASSLGSQDRDYGYTF. The CDR3 DNA follows: TGTGCCAGCAGCTTGGGATCTCAGGACAGGGACTATGGCTACACCTTC. The chain couples TRBV5-5 to TRBJ1-2; 8 bases agree with TRBD1. Germline CDR1 and CDR2: SGHKS and YYEKEE (reference sequence). V gave up 0 bases and J gave up 3 bases; unmatched junction bases: 7. The CDR3 sequence is 16 residues long. The entire variable domain, with the rest obtained from reference TRBV5-5 and TRBJ1-2, is as follows: DAGVTQSPTHLIKTRGQQVTLRCSPISGHKSVSWYQQVLGQGPQFIFQYYEKEERGRGNFPDRFSARQFPNYSSELNVNALLLGDSALYLCASSLGSQDRDYGYTFGSGTRLTVV.

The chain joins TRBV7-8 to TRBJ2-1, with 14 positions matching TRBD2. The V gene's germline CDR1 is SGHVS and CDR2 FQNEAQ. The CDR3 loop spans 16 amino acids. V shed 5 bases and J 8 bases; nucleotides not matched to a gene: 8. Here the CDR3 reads CASSIRKTSGGDEQFF. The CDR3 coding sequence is TGTGCCAGCAGCATTCGTAAGACTAGCGGGGGGGATGAGCAGTTCTTC.

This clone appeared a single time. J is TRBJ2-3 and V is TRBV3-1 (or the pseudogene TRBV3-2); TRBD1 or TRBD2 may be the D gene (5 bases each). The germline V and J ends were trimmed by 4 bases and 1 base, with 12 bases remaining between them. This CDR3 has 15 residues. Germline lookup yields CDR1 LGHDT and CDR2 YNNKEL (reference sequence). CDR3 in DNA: TGTGCCAGCAGCCTTCTAGGGGACCGCACAGATACGCAGTATTTT. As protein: CASSLLGDRTDTQYF.

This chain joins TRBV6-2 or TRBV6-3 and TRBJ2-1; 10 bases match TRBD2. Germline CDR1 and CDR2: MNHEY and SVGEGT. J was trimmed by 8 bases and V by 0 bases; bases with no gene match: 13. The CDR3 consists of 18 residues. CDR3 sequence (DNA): TGTGCCAGCAGTTACTCGATAGCGCCTAGCGGGAGTTTAGATGAGCAGTTCTTC. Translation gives CASSYSIAPSGSLDEQFF.

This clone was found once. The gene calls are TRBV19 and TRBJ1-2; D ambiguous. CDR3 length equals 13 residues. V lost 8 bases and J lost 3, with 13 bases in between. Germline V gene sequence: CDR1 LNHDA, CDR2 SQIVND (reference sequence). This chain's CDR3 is CASLRGLDYGYTF. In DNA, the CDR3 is TGTGCCAGTCTCCGTGGCCTCGACTATGGCTACACCTTC.

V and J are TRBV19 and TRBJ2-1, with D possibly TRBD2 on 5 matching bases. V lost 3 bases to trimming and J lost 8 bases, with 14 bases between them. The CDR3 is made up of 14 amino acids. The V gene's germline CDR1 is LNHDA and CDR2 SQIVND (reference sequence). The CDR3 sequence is CASSMRGLWDEQFF. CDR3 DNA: TGTGCCAGTAGTATGCGAGGGCTCTGGGATGAGCAGTTCTTC. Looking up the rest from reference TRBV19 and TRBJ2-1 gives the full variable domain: DGGITQSPKYLFRKEGQNVTLSCEQNLNHDAMYWYRQDPGQGLRLIYYSQIVNDFQKGDIAEGYSVSREKKESFPLTVTSAQKNPTAFYLCASSMRGLWDEQFFGPGTRLTVL.

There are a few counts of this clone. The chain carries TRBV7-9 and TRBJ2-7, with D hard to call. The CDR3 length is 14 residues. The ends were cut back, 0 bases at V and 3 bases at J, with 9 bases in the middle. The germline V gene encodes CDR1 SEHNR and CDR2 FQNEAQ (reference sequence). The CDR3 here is CASSLASADYEQYV. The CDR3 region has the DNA TGTGCCAGCAGCTTAGCATCGGCGGACTACGAGCAGTACGTC.

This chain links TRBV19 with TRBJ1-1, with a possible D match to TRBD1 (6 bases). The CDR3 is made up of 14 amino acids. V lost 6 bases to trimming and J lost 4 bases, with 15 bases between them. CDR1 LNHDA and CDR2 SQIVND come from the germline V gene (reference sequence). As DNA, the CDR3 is TGTGCCAGTAGCACAGGGAGAGGTGGCACTGAAGCTTTCTTT. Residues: CASSTGRGGTEAFF.

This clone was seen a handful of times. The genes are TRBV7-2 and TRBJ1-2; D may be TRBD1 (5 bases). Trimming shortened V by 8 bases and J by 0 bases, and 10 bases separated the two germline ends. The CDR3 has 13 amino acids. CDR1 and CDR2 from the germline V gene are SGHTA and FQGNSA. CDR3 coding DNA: TGTGCCAGCCTTAAGACAGCTAACTATGGCTACACCTTC. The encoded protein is CASLKTANYGYTF.

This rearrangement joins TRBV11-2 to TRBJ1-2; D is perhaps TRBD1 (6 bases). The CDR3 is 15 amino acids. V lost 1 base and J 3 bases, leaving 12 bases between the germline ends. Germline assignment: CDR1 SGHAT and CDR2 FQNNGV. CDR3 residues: CASSLVGGAHYGYTF. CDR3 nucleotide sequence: TGTGCCAGCAGCTTAGTTGGGGGCGCGCACTATGGCTACACCTTC.

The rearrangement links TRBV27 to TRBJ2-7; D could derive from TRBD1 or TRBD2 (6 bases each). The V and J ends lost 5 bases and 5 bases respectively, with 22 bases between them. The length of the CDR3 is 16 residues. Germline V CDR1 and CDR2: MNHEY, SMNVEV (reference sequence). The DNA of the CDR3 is TGTGCCAGCAGTCTTAACAGGGCGGGAAAGGGGGACGAGCAGTACGTC. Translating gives CASSLNRAGKGDEQYV.

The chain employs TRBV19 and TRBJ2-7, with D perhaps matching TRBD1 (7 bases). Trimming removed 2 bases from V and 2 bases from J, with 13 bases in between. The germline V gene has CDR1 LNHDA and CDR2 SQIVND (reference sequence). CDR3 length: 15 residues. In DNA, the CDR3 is TGTGCCAGTAGTATAAGGGGGGACAGTCCCTACGAGCAGTACTTC. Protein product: CASSIRGDSPYEQYF.

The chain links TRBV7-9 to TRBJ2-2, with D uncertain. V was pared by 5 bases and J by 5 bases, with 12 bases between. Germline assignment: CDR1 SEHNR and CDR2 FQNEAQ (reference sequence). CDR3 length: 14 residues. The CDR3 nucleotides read TGTGCCAGCAGCACGCGTTCCTGGACCGGGGAGCTGTTTTTT. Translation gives CASSTRSWTGELFF.